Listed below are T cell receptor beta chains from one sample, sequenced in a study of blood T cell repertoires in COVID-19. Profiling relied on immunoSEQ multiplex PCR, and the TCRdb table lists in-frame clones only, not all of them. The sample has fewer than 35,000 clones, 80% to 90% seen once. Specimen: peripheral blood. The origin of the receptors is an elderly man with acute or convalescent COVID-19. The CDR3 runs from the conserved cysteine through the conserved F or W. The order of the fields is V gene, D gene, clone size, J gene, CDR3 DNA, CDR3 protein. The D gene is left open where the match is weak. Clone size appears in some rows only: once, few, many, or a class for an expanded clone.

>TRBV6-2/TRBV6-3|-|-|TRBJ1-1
TGTGCCAGCAGTTCGTACACTGAAGCTTTCTTT
CASSSYTEAFF
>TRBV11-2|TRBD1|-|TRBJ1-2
TGTGCCAGCAGTCCCGGGACAGACGCGCTCTACTATGGCTACACCTTC
CASSPGTDALYYGYTF
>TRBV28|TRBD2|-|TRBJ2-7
TGTGCCAGCATCCCTAGCGGGAGCCTCCGCTACGAGCAGTACTTC
CASIPSGSLRYEQYF
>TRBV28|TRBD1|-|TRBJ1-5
TGTGCCAGCAGTCCCCCCGGGACAGGGGGCTGGAGCAATCAGCCCCAGCATTTT
CASSPPGTGGWSNQPQHF
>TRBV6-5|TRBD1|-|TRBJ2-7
TGTGCCAGCAATCGGGACAGATCGTACGAGCAGTACTTC
CASNRDRSYEQYF
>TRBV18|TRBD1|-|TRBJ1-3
TGTGCCAGCTCAACCAGTACAGGGGCTGGAAACACCATATATTTT
CASSTSTGAGNTIYF
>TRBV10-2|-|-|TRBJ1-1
TGCGCCAGCACCGGGACACAAGTCAGGACTGAAGCTTTCTTT
CASTGTQVRTEAFF
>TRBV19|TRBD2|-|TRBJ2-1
TGTGCCAGTAGTATATTTGGACTAGCGGGACAAATCTACAATGAGCAGTTCTTC
CASSIFGLAGQIYNEQFF
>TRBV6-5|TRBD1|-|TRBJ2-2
TGTGCCAGCAGTCGCGACGGGACAGACACCGGGGAGCTGTTTTTT
CASSRDGTDTGELFF
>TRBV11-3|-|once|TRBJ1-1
TGTGCCAGCAGCTTAGTGGAGCGGACTGAAGCTTTCTTT
CASSLVERTEAFF
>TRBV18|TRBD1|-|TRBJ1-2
TGTGCCAGCTCACACCGGGACAGGGACGGCTACACCTTC
CASSHRDRDGYTF
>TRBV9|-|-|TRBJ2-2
TGTGCCAGCAGGGCCGGGACACATCTTGCCGGGGAGCTGTTTTTT
CASRAGTHLAGELFF
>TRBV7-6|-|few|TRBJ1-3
TGTGCCAGCAGCTTAGTAACTGGTTTCGGTGGAAACACCATATATTTT
CASSLVTGFGGNTIYF
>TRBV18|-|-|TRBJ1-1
TGTGCCAGCTCACCAGGGGCGGACACTGAAGCTTTCTTT
CASSPGADTEAFF
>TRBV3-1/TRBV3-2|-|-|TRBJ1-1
TGTGCCAGCAGCCCTACAGCGAACACTGAAGCTTTCTTT
CASSPTANTEAFF
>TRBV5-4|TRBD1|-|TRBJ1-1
TGTGCCAGCAGCATCCGGACAGGGGCGGAGAACACTGAAGCTTTCTTT
CASSIRTGAENTEAFF
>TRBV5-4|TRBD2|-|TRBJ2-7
TGTGCCAGCAGCACTAGCGGGGGGTTTACGAAGCAGTACTTC
CASSTSGGFTKQYF
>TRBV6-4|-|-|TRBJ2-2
TGTGCCAGCACCCTCAGGGCCGGGGAGCTGTTTTTT
CASTLRAGELFF
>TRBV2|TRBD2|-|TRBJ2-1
TGTGCCAGCAGTCTAGCGGGAGGTCCCTACAATGAGCAGTTCTTC
CASSLAGGPYNEQFF
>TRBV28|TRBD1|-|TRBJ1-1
TGTGCCAGCAGGACAGGGGGCTCCGGCACTGAAGCTTTCTTT
CASRTGGSGTEAFF
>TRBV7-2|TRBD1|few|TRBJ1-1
TGTGCCAGCAGCGGACAGGGGAGGAGGGCTGAAGCTTTCTTT
CASSGQGRRAEAFF
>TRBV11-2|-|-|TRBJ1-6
TGTGCCAGCAGCTTAGATTCAGCGTTGAATTCACCCCTCCACTTT
CASSLDSALNSPLHF